The next 26 T cell receptor beta chains were all read from a single sample in a study of tumor-infiltrating lymphocytes in primary liver carcinoma (dated by TCRdb to about 2017). TRIzol reagent was used to extract blood RNA from unsorted whole blood, while the DNeasy Blood & Tissue kit provided the germline DNA. The sequencer was an Illumina HiSeq 2500. TCRbeta-specific cDNA was reverse-transcribed from 500 ng total RNA using a constant-region primer and ProtoScript II reverse transcriptase. The TCRbeta libraries were prepared through three rounds of nested multiplex PCR following a slightly modified ARM-PCR procedure. Each of the first two PCR rounds ran for approximately 11 cycles using multiplex TRBV1-TRBV30 forward primers together with a Cbeta reverse primer. Clones were called with MiXCR by TCRdb after fastp trimmed the public reads at Q25, and only in-frame beta chains were retained. Rows with a matching CDR3 protein are joined into one entry that keeps the most common DNA and genes. The sample contains about 320,000 distinct CDR3 sequences, 65% of them found a single time. The ten biggest clones cover more than 8.5% of the sample.

Sequences were obtained from peripheral blood. All receptors derive from a man aged 40-50 years with primary liver carcinoma and hepatitis B virus infection.

The rearrangement links TRBV12-3 or TRBV12-4 to TRBJ1-1; possible D gene TRBD1, 5 bases. The germline V and J ends were trimmed by 2 bases and 11 bases, with 12 bases remaining between them. The CDR3 runs 12 residues. The CDR3 DNA reads TGTGCCAGCAGTTTAATTAGGAGACAGGCTTTCTTT. It translates to CASSLIRRQAFF.

For this clonotype: Mismatch with germline at one junction end may stem from a read error. J is TRBJ2-7 and V is TRBV10-2; 10 positions agree with TRBD2. CDR3 length equals 14 residues. Germline V lookup: CDR1 WSHSY, CDR2 SAAADI. CDR3 amino acids: CVSSEKREGYEQYF. CDR3 in DNA: TGCGTCAGCAGTGAAAAGCGGGAGGGCTACGAGCAGTACTTC.

In this sample, this clonotype turned up many times. This chain connects TRBV14 to TRBJ2-2; D call uncertain. CDR1 and CDR2 (germline): SGHDN, FVKESK. V lost 1 base and J 0 bases, leaving 9 bases between the germline ends. The CDR3 covers 16 residues. The DNA for the CDR3 is TGTGCCAGCAGCCAAGTGAAACTCGCGAACACCGGGGAGCTGTTTTTT. It yields the protein CASSQVKLANTGELFF.

This clonotype appeared a single time. Given a much more abundant clone one base away, this may be a read error. CDR3: CAWSILSDSTEAFF. CDR3 coding DNA: TGTGCCTGGAGTATACTCTCGGACTCCACTGAAGCTTTCTTT. This sequence joins TRBV30 and TRBJ1-1; D call uncertain. This CDR3 contains 14 residues. From germline, CDR1 is GTSNPN and CDR2 SVGIG (reference sequence). V dropped 2 bases and J dropped 4 bases, with 14 bases sitting between them.

This clonotype came up a few times. The chain joins TRBV5-5 to TRBJ2-7; D is possibly TRBD2 (7 bases). CDR1 is SGHKS and CDR2 is YYEKEE in the germline V gene (reference sequence). Trimming stripped 0 bases from V and 0 bases from J, with 13 bases between. This CDR3 spans 16 amino acids. CDR3 nucleotides: TGTGCCAGCAGCTTGGCCGGGGGGCTCGCCTCCTACGAGCAGTACTTC. It yields the protein CASSLAGGLASYEQYF.

Here the CDR3 DNA reads TGCGCCAGCAGCTTCTCAGGGAACACTGAAGCTTTCTTT. Its translation is CASSFSGNTEAFF. The rearrangement uses TRBV5-1 and TRBJ1-1; D call uncertain. CDR3 length: 13 residues. Germline assignment: CDR1 SGHRS and CDR2 YFSETQ. V was clipped by 2 bases and J by 1 base, with 6 bases between them. Looking up the rest from reference TRBV5-1 and TRBJ1-1 gives the full variable domain: KAGVTQTPRYLIKTRGQQVTLSCSPISGHRSVSWYQQTPGQGLQFLFEYFSETQRNKGNFPGRFSGRQFSNSRSEMNVSTLELGDSALYLCASSFSGNTEAFFGQGTRLTVV.

Here the CDR3 DNA reads TGCGCCAGCAGCTCTTTCGGGGGAACTAGCGGGAGGGTCAATGAGCAGTTCTTC. It codes for CASSSFGGTSGRVNEQFF. The rearrangement joins TRBV5-1 to TRBJ2-1, with 13 positions matching TRBD2. Trimming cost V 3 bases and J 6 bases; bases outside gene matches: 12. Germline-derived CDR1 and CDR2 are SGHRS and YFSETQ. The CDR3 extends over 18 amino acids.

Worth noting for this clonotype: Possible read error: a much larger clone is one base away. The rearrangement links TRBV11-2 to TRBJ2-3; no firm D call. V lost 7 bases and J lost 4, with 15 bases in between. The CDR3 totals 14 residues. Germline CDR1 and CDR2: SGHAT and FQNNGV. The CDR3 DNA follows: TGTGCCAGCATCCCCGATAGTATGTCAGATACGCAGTATTTT. Protein product: CASIPDSMSDTQYF.

With regard to this clonotype: It may be a read error: a sequence one base away is much more abundant. J is TRBJ1-1 and V is TRBV12-5, with a possible D match to TRBD1 (6 bases). V was trimmed by 7 bases and J by 2 bases, leaving 14 bases between them. From germline, CDR1 is LGHNT and CDR2 FRNRAP. CDR3 length: 14 amino acids. CDR3 bases: TGTGCTAGTGCCAGGGACACTTCAAACACTGAAGCTTTCTTT. It encodes CASARDTSNTEAFF.

The chain carries TRBV13 and TRBJ1-4; 7 bases agree with TRBD1. The V gene end was trimmed by 5 bases and the J gene end by 10 bases; junction bases not matched to a gene: 4. CDR1 is PRHDT and CDR2 is FYEKMQ in the germline V gene (reference sequence). The CDR3 has 12 amino acids. The CDR3 bases are TGTGCCAGCAGCCCTAACAGGGGAAAACTGTTTTTT. Translating gives CASSPNRGKLFF.

As to this clonotype: Mismatch with germline at one junction end may stem from a read error. The rearrangement joins TRBV11-2 to TRBJ2-3; D uncertain. The V gene's germline CDR1 is SGHAT and CDR2 FQNNGV. The CDR3 sequence is 16 residues long. The DNA of the CDR3 is TGTGCCTGCAGCTTAGCTAGGGCCCGCGGCACAGATACGCAGTATTTT. Its translation: CACSLARARGTDTQYF.

In its sample, this clonotype was seen many times. The chain is built from TRBV10-3 and TRBJ2-1, with TRBD2 matching over 12 bases. Losses at the gene ends were 6 bases for V and 0 bases for J; bases not matched to a gene: 3. Germline loops: CDR1 ENHRY, CDR2 SYGVKD. This CDR3 contains 16 residues. This CDR3 is CAIRELAGGSYNEQFF. As DNA, the CDR3 is TGTGCCATCAGGGAACTAGCGGGAGGCTCCTACAATGAGCAGTTCTTC.

Regarding this clonotype: A much larger clone is a single base away; this may be a read error. The genes are TRBV10-2 and TRBJ2-3; no definite D call. There are 11 residues in the CDR3. Trimming took off 7 bases at V and 5 bases at J, with 7 bases between the two ends. Germline loops: CDR1 WSHSY, CDR2 SAAADI. CDR3 sequence: CASTHIDTQYF. DNA for the CDR3: TGCGCCAGCACCCACATAGATACGCAGTATTTT.

Here the CDR3 DNA reads TGTGCCAGCAGCTTAGCGGGAACAATTCGCCCTGAAGCTTTCTTT. This encodes CASSLAGTIRPEAFF. The V gene is TRBV7-9, the J gene TRBJ1-1; D remains ambiguous. The CDR3 is made up of 15 amino acids. Germline loops: CDR1 SEHNR, CDR2 FQNEAQ (reference sequence). Trimming cost V 0 bases and J 6 bases, with 14 bases left between them. The full variable domain, completed using reference TRBV7-9 and TRBJ1-1, is DTGVSQNPRHKITKRGQNVTFRCDPISEHNRLYWYRQTLGQGPEFLTYFQNEAQLEKSRLLSDRFSAERPKGSFSTLEIQRTEQGDSAMYLCASSLAGTIRPEAFFGQGTRLTVV.

A remark on this clonotype: At one of its ends the junction is not consistent with the germline gene, which may arise from a read error. V gene TRBV14 combines with J gene TRBJ2-7; 11 nucleotides line up with TRBD1. From germline, CDR1 is SGHDN and CDR2 FVKESK. The CDR3 has 16 amino acids. The chain's CDR3 is CANSQRSGTGGYEQYF. DNA of the CDR3: TGTGCCAACAGCCAACGATCCGGGACAGGGGGGTACGAGCAGTACTTC.

On this clonotype itself: The CDR3 end shows no conserved phenylalanine or tryptophan, and so a read error is likely. The rearrangement links TRBV29-1 to TRBJ2-1, with D maybe TRBD1 (5 bases). The germline V gene encodes CDR1 SQVTM and CDR2 ANQGSEA. Trimming left V 6 bases short and J 1 base short, with 10 bases between. This CDR3 spans 13 amino acids. The CDR3: CSVVTASYNEQFL. CDR3 DNA: TGCAGCGTCGTGACAGCATCCTACAATGAGCAGTTCCTC.

Details on this clonotype: A much bigger clone sits one base away, suggesting this may be a read error. The V gene is TRBV11-2, the J gene TRBJ2-7; 8 nucleotides align to TRBD1. There are 14 residues in the CDR3. From germline, CDR1 is SGHAT and CDR2 FQNNGV. The CDR3 sequence is CTSSLDQGAREKYF. CDR3 bases: TGTACCAGCAGCTTAGATCAGGGGGCCAGGGAGAAGTACTTC.

Concerning this clonotype itself: At one end the junction does not follow the germline gene, possibly because of a read error. This sequence joins TRBV11-2 and TRBJ1-5; D unclear. Germline CDR1 and CDR2: SGHAT and FQNNGV. The CDR3 spans 17 residues. The CDR3 DNA reads as TGTGCCAGCAGCTTCCGCCCACGTCCTACAGAGAATCAGTCCCAGCATTTT. This gives the protein CASSFRPRPTENQSQHF.

A note on this clonotype: Being one base from a much bigger clone, this may be a read error. The gene calls are TRBV12-3 or TRBV12-4 and TRBJ2-3; D not certain. V dropped 5 bases and J dropped 8 bases, with 11 bases sitting between them. This CDR3 spans 12 amino acids. Written as DNA, the CDR3 is TGTGCCAGCAGTCCCTCCGGATGTACGCAGTATTTT. The encoded protein is CASSPSGCTQYF.

V usage is TRBV11-1 and J usage is TRBJ1-2, with 7 bases that match TRBD1. The CDR3 length is 12 residues. The germline CDR1 and CDR2 sequences are SGHAT and FQDESV (reference sequence). Unmatched junction bases numbered 2, after V lost 5 bases and J lost 5 bases. The CDR3 nucleotides read TGTGCCAGCAGCGAGGGGGCATATGGCTACACCTTC. Translated, it gives CASSEGAYGYTF. Complete variable domain (other parts from reference TRBV11-1 and TRBJ1-2): EAEVAQSPRYKITEKSQAVAFWCDPISGHATLYWYRQILGQGPELLVQFQDESVVDDSQLPKDRFSAERLKGVDSTLKIQPAELGDSAMYLCASSEGAYGYTFGSGTRLTVV.

Worth noting for this clonotype: At one end the junction does not follow the germline gene, possibly because of a read error. Written as DNA, the CDR3 is TGCGCAAGCAGCCTGGAGGGGGTCACGGGGGATGGCTACACCTTC. Its protein is CASSLEGVTGDGYTF. The chain joins TRBV5-1 to TRBJ1-2; a weak D match, TRBD1 (6 bases). CDR3 length equals 15 residues. In germline, CDR1 is SGHRS, CDR2 YFSETQ.

As regards this clonotype: A junction boundary mismatches the germline segment, possibly from a read error. This chain joins TRBV6-1 and TRBJ2-2; the D gene is possibly TRBD2 (5 bases). The V gene's germline CDR1 is MNHNS and CDR2 SASEGT. CDR3 length: 14 residues. CDR3 residues: CANSESVNTGELFF. The CDR3 DNA reads as TGTGCCAACAGTGAATCAGTGAACACCGGGGAGCTGTTCTTT.

As concerns this clonotype: At one end, the junction sequence differs from germline, possibly due to a read error. The chain has TRBV11-2 and TRBJ2-7; no firm D call. Germline V gives CDR1 SGHAT, CDR2 FQNNGV. The CDR3 loop spans 14 amino acids. The CDR3 sequence is CANSLSESPYEQYF. The CDR3 coding sequence is TGTGCCAACAGCCTATCGGAGTCACCCTACGAGCAGTACTTC.

This chain connects TRBV28 to TRBJ2-3, with 9 bases lining up with TRBD1. This CDR3 has 15 amino acids. Germline CDR1 and CDR2: MDHEN and SYDVKM. Unmatched junction bases numbered 6, after V lost 4 bases and J lost 4 bases. Here the CDR3 reads CASSSGGQGSDTQYF. DNA of the CDR3: TGTGCCAGCAGTTCAGGGGGACAGGGATCAGATACGCAGTATTTT.

This chain uses TRBV5-1 with TRBJ2-1; 10 bases align to TRBD2. Trimming at V came to 0 bases and at J to 4 bases, leaving 4 bases not matched to a gene. Germline loops: CDR1 SGHRS, CDR2 YFSETQ. The CDR3 is 16 residues long. The CDR3 loop reads CASSLGLLAGYNEQFF. Here the CDR3 DNA reads TGCGCCAGCAGCTTGGGGTTACTAGCGGGGTACAATGAGCAGTTCTTC.

Comments on this clonotype: A junction end diverges from the germline sequence, so it may reflect a read error. The genes are TRBV11-2 and TRBJ1-1; the D is unclear. The CDR3 spans 14 residues. The V gene's germline CDR1 is SGHAT and CDR2 FQNNGV. CDR3 coding DNA: TGTGGCAGCGGGTTGACAAGCGTGAACACTGAAGCCTTCTTT. This sequence encodes CGSGLTSVNTEAFF.